The present T cell receptor (beta chain) was sequenced within a study of cytomegalovirus exposure and HLA in healthy donors. Study-level results: A classifier reportedly called cytomegalovirus status with high sensitivity and specificity. It was in a later analysis that TCR association rates were seen to vary by HLA locus, highest for DRB1 and lowest for HLA-C. Three CMV-associated chains proved CMV antigen-specific in vitro.

Per germline, CDR1 SGHRS and CDR2 YFSETQ. Trimming stripped 2 bases from V and 5 bases from J, with 13 bases between. The CDR3 consists of 14 residues. In the case of this clone: Its antigen is currently unknown.

In the PCR, 60 Vbeta and 13 Jbeta primers were used. Clones were sequenced by immunoSEQ multiplex PCR, and TCRdb holds only the in-frame ones, with some missing. The sample carries over 65,000 clones, about 68% recorded once. This chain links TRBV5-1 with TRBJ1-1, with D perhaps matching TRBD1 (6 bases). Source material: PBMCs. The receptor was isolated from a woman aged 50 to 60 in good health and CMV-seropositive. CDR3 amino acids: CASSFTWTATEAFF. The DNA of the CDR3 is TGCGCCAGCAGCTTCACATGGACAGCTACTGAAGCTTTCTTT.